Following are 14 T cell receptor beta chains from one sample sequenced in a study of cytomegalovirus exposure and HLA in healthy donors. Vbeta (60) and Jbeta (13) primers were used in the PCR. Method: immunoSEQ multiplex PCR; TCRdb's copy keeps in-frame clones and lacks some. This repertoire shows about 120,000 clones, 75% to 90% found once; its top ten account for 2% to 2.5%. The sequencing input was PBMCs. Receptor source: a man under 40 in good health and CMV-seronegative.

The rearrangement joins TRBV5-8 to TRBJ1-3; the D gene is possibly TRBD1 (6 bases). CDR3 length: 17 amino acids. V was cut by 4 bases and J by 1 base, with 18 bases left in between. CDR1 is SGHTS, CDR2 YDEGEE, per germline. The CDR3 loop is CASSPGLVRGSGNTIYF. Here the CDR3 DNA reads TGTGCCAGCAGCCCGGGGTTGGTCAGGGGTTCTGGAAACACCATATATTTT.

The chain combines TRBV11-2 with TRBJ2-1; 7 positions match TRBD2. The germline V gene has CDR1 SGHAT and CDR2 FQNNGV. V was pared by 3 bases and J by 0 bases, with 5 bases of the junction left unmatched. This CDR3 contains 16 residues. CDR3 amino acids: CASSLGLTSSYNEQFF. The DNA of the CDR3 is TGTGCCAGCAGCTTGGGACTAACGAGCTCCTACAATGAGCAGTTCTTC.

This clone is a singleton in its sample. V usage is TRBV28 and J usage is TRBJ2-5; D possibly corresponds to TRBD2 (5 bases). V lost 4 bases to trimming and J lost 3 bases, with 18 bases between them. CDR1 MDHEN and CDR2 SYDVKM come from the germline V gene. CDR3 length: 16 amino acids. The CDR3 coding sequence is TGTGCCAGCAGTTCTTTGATATTGGGAGAGAAAGAGACCCAGTACTTC. Translating gives CASSSLILGEKETQYF.

The genes are TRBV11-2 and TRBJ2-7, with 9 bases identical to TRBD1. V lost 1 base and J lost 3; bases outside the gene matches: 4. Looked up from germline, CDR1 is SGHAT and CDR2 is FQNNGV. The CDR3 spans 15 residues. The CDR3, as DNA: TGTGCCAGCAGCTTAGGCCGGGACAGGGTCTACGAGCAGTACTTC. This encodes CASSLGRDRVYEQYF.

This clone was recorded only once. The rearrangement links TRBV7-9 to TRBJ2-7, with TRBD1 as a possible D gene (5 bases). Germline lookup yields CDR1 SEHNR and CDR2 FQNEAQ (reference sequence). This CDR3 has 14 amino acids. V gave up 7 bases and J gave up 5 bases, with 18 bases separating them. DNA for the CDR3: TGTGCCAGCATGCAGGGTTGGGGTCACAACGAGCAGTACTTC. Its translation is CASMQGWGHNEQYF.

This clone was seen a handful of times. V and J are TRBV10-2 and TRBJ2-1, with a tentative D call TRBD1 (6 bases). CDR1 is WSHSY and CDR2 is SAAADI in the germline V gene. The CDR3 loop spans 15 amino acids. Trimming cost V 4 bases and J 3 bases, with 13 bases left between them. Here the CDR3 DNA reads TGCGCCAGCAGTGGAATGGACAGCGACTACAATGAGCAGTTCTTC. Translated, it gives CASSGMDSDYNEQFF.

The chain uses TRBV27 and TRBJ2-3; D remains unclear. Per germline, CDR1 MNHEY and CDR2 SMNVEV (reference sequence). This CDR3 contains 17 residues. V gave up 2 bases and J gave up 0 bases, with 15 bases separating them. CDR3 loop: CASSLRGNLASTDTQYF. CDR3 DNA: TGTGCCAGCAGTTTAAGAGGAAATCTCGCTAGCACAGATACGCAGTATTTT.

V usage is TRBV5-1 and J usage is TRBJ2-5; maybe TRBD2 (7 bases). This CDR3 spans 15 amino acids. Per germline, CDR1 SGHRS and CDR2 YFSETQ. The V end lost 4 bases, the J end lost 4 bases, and 17 bases lay between the germline ends. In DNA form, the CDR3 reads TGCGCCAGCAGCCCCGGACGGGGGGCCTCAGAGACCCAGTACTTC. Its protein product is CASSPGRGASETQYF.

Concerning this clone: An end of the junction does not agree with germline; a read error may underlie this. The genes are TRBV7-9 and TRBJ2-4; 11 bases fit TRBD2. The germline V gene has CDR1 SEHNR and CDR2 FQNEAQ (reference sequence). This CDR3 is 18 amino acids long. This CDR3 is CSSSLGRLAGRAKNIQYF. The CDR3 DNA follows: TGTTCCAGCAGCTTAGGTCGACTAGCGGGGCGAGCCAAAAACATTCAGTACTTC.

The chain uses TRBV5-1 and TRBJ2-7; D is unclear. This CDR3 is built from 14 residues. V was cut by 0 bases and J by 4 bases, with 11 bases left in between. Per the germline V gene, CDR1 is SGHRS and CDR2 is YFSETQ. The CDR3 reads CASSLDRRLYEQYF. Here the CDR3 DNA reads TGCGCCAGCAGCTTGGACCGGCGGTTATACGAGCAGTACTTC.

V and J are TRBV14 and TRBJ2-5; weak D call: TRBD2 (5 bases). Trimming stripped 0 bases from V and 4 bases from J, with 12 bases between. Germline loops: CDR1 SGHDN, CDR2 FVKESK. The CDR3 has 15 amino acids. The CDR3 loop reads CASSQDGRIGETQYF. DNA for the CDR3: TGTGCCAGCAGCCAAGATGGGAGAATCGGAGAGACCCAGTACTTC.

The chain employs TRBV28 and TRBJ2-2, with a tentative D call TRBD1 (6 bases). Trimming cost V 3 bases and J 1 base, with 6 bases left between them. The V gene's germline CDR1 is MDHEN and CDR2 SYDVKM. The CDR3 runs 14 residues. The CDR3, as DNA: TGTGCCAGCAGTTTGACAGGGAACACCGGGGAGCTGTTTTTT. Protein product: CASSLTGNTGELFF.

The chain links TRBV28 to TRBJ2-7; 8 positions agree with TRBD1. CDR3 size: 14 residues. The germline V gene encodes CDR1 MDHEN and CDR2 SYDVKM. With 2 bases clipped from V and 3 bases from J, the junction kept 3 bases outside the gene matches. The CDR3 sequence: CASSLRTGFYEQYF. In DNA, the CDR3 is TGTGCCAGCAGTTTACGGACAGGGTTCTACGAGCAGTACTTC.

The genes are TRBV19 and TRBJ2-4, with 9 bases identical to TRBD1. The CDR3 is made up of 17 amino acids. The V and J ends lost 5 bases and 15 bases, in that order; junction bases with no gene match: 23. Germline V CDR1 and CDR2: LNHDA, SQIVND (reference sequence). The CDR3, as DNA: TGTGCCAGTAGTCCTCCTTCAGCCGGGACAGGGAGACGGGAAACGTACTTC. Translation gives CASSPPSAGTGRRETYF.